This T cell receptor (beta chain) was retrieved from a study of T cells in Graves' hyperthyroidism and ophthalmopathy. Across the whole study: Initial diagnosis, before any treatment, was when peripheral blood was collected.

This clonotype was observed at least ten times. TCR beta CDR3 regions were amplified from RNA. The TCR CDR3 first-round RT-PCR relied on the HTBI primer set. Each CDR3 protein is one row after TCRdb ran MiXCR on the multiplex PCR reads. The sample contains 350,000 or so distinct CDR3 sequences, about 20% of which appear only once. The clonotype originates from a woman in her forties or fifties with Graves' hyperthyroidism. Input material: blood.

CDR3: CASSFGLAGTDTQYF. CDR3 sequence (DNA): TGTGCCAGCAGCTTCGGACTAGCGGGGACAGATACGCAGTATTTT. The rearrangement links TRBV11-1 to TRBJ2-3; 12 nucleotides agree with TRBD2. Germline CDR1 SGHAT, CDR2 FQDESV (reference sequence). The CDR3 consists of 15 residues. Losses at the gene ends were 3 bases for V and 3 bases for J; bases not matched to a gene: 1.